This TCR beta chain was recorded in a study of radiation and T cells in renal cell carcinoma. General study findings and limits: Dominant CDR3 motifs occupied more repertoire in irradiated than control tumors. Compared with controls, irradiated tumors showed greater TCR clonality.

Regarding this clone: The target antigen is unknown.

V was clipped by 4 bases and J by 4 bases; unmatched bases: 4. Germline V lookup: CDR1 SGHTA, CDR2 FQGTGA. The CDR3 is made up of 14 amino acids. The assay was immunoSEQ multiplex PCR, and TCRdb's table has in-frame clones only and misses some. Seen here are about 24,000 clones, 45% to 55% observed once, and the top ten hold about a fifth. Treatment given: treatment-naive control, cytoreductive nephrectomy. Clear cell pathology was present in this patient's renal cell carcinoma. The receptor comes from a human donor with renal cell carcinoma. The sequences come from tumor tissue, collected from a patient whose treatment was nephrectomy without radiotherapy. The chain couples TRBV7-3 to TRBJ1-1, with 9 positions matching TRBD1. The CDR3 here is CASSSQGAGTEAFF. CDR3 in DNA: TGTGCCAGCAGCTCACAGGGGGCGGGCACTGAAGCTTTCTTT.